A selection of T cell receptor beta chains follows, all from one sample in a study of T cells in Graves' hyperthyroidism and ophthalmopathy. In TCRdb, the multiplex PCR reads were re-called with MiXCR into one record per CDR3 protein. The repertoire holds 400,000 to 550,000 distinct CDR3 sequences, with approximately 15% as singletons. The specimen sequenced was blood. These receptors came from a woman aged 18-29 years with Graves' hyperthyroidism. Each CDR3 is given with its conserved first and last residue. The D gene is left open where the match is weak.

J,D,V,CDR3
TRBJ1-1,.,TRBV29-1,CSVDRTASNTEAFF
TRBJ1-2,.,TRBV25-1,CASSPLVGLAYGYTF
TRBJ1-1,.,TRBV11-3,CASSLLGTEAFF
TRBJ1-5,TRBD1,TRBV7-2,CASSSDRAPPSNQPQHF
TRBJ2-7,.,TRBV20-1,CSAQGGGRGDYEQYF
TRBJ2-1,TRBD2,TRBV11-2,CASSLVGLAGAYNEQFF
TRBJ2-1,.,TRBV7-9,CASRIPGLSEGNEQFF
TRBJ1-5,.,TRBV2,CASSGSSNQPQHF
TRBJ2-2,TRBD1,TRBV27,CASSLAFSTTGAGELFF
TRBJ2-2,.,TRBV12-3/TRBV12-4,CASSLEGGTGELFF
TRBJ1-2,TRBD1,TRBV6-2/TRBV6-3,CASSYSTETGLNTF
TRBJ2-2,.,TRBV3-1,CASSQDKSANTGELFF
TRBJ2-3,TRBD2,TRBV4-2,CASSPWLAGTTDTQYF
TRBJ1-1,.,TRBV3-1,CASSPSTNTEAFF
TRBJ2-3,TRBD2,TRBV12-3/TRBV12-4,CASSLGTSGERTDTQYF
TRBJ2-1,.,TRBV2,CASRPGTYNEQFF
TRBJ2-1,TRBD2,TRBV6-2/TRBV6-3,CASRLGLAVPNEQFF
TRBJ2-1,TRBD1,TRBV7-9,CASIEIGQALPNEQFF
TRBJ2-3,TRBD2,TRBV13,CASSPGLGSSTDTQYF
TRBJ2-1,TRBD2,TRBV19,CASIQAGNSYNEQFF
TRBJ2-5,.,TRBV6-1,CASLRAVETQYF
TRBJ1-2,.,TRBV10-1,CASSDTAGWNYGYTF
TRBJ1-1,TRBD1,TRBV19,CASSDRENTEAFF
TRBJ2-7,.,TRBV18,CASSMEGNYEQYF
TRBJ2-7,TRBD1,TRBV10-3,CAIRPAPGTGDVSYSYEQYF
TRBJ2-1,.,TRBV4-2,CASSARPSDEQFF
TRBJ2-5,.,TRBV20-1,CSARRVQETQYF
TRBJ2-2,.,TRBV9,CASSVGWGTGELFF
TRBJ1-2,.,TRBV20-1,CSPRDDRPHNYGYTF
TRBJ1-2,.,TRBV5-5,CASSLGRGQIYGYTF
TRBJ2-7,.,TRBV6-5,CASSYGFTYEQYF
TRBJ2-3,.,TRBV10-1,CASGSGYSTDTQYF
TRBJ2-2,TRBD1,TRBV11-2,CASSLEVRGRTGELFF
TRBJ2-3,.,TRBV7-2,CASSPVYSVGATDTQYF
TRBJ2-1,TRBD1,TRBV3-1,CASSQWDRGGNEQFF
TRBJ2-1,.,TRBV19,CASSSGNNNEQFF
TRBJ1-1,.,TRBV9,CASSVGGATEAFF
TRBJ2-2,TRBD2,TRBV6-2/TRBV6-3,CASSPMGPSGKISELFF
TRBJ2-1,.,TRBV29-1,CSVEDYSSNEQFF
TRBJ1-5,.,TRBV12-3/TRBV12-4,CASSDGSNQPQHF
TRBJ2-7,.,TRBV5-6,CASSLWTAAYEQYF
TRBJ2-5,.,TRBV20-1,CSARPGEETQYF
TRBJ2-5,TRBD2,TRBV11-1,CASSPSLAGGPRETQYF
TRBJ2-3,TRBD2,TRBV12-3/TRBV12-4,CASSVGSGGGDTQYF
TRBJ1-5,.,TRBV18,CASSPPSGRGQPQHF
TRBJ2-3,TRBD2,TRBV11-3,CASSFGRERDTQYF
TRBJ1-2,.,TRBV18,CASSPSGIRSYGYTF
TRBJ1-1,.,TRBV18,CASSLTLGANTEAFF
TRBJ2-1,TRBD1,TRBV6-2/TRBV6-3,CASSRTGGKDEQFF
TRBJ2-3,.,TRBV3-1,CASSQVFRVPDTQYF
TRBJ1-3,.,TRBV4-1,CASSQLPGGGNTIYF
TRBJ2-7,TRBD2,TRBV6-2/TRBV6-3,CASSYGGTSGSSYEQYF
TRBJ1-3,.,TRBV6-1,CASRTGYLSGNTIYF
TRBJ1-4,.,TRBV12-3/TRBV12-4,CASSQGRWGEKLFF
TRBJ2-3,TRBD2,TRBV3-1,CASSQDLAGGTDTQYF